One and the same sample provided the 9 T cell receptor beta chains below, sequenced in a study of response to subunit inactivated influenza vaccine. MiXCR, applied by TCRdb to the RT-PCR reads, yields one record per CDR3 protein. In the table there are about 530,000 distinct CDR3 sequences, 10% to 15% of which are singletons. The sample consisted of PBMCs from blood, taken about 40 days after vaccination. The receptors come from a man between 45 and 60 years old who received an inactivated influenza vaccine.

The CDR3 bases are TGCAGCGTCTATCTGGGGGGCGGGCGCCAGCATTTT. It is translated as CSVYLGGGRQHF. This chain connects TRBV29-1 to TRBJ1-5; D is perhaps TRBD1 (6 bases). V was clipped by 6 bases and J by 12 bases, with 18 bases between them. The germline V gene encodes CDR1 SQVTM and CDR2 ANQGSEA. The CDR3 contains 12 residues.

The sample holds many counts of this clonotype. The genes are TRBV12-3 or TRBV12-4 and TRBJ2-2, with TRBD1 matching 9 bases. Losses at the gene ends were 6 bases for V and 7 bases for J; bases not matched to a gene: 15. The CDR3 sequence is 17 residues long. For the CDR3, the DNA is TGTGCCAGCAGGACCAACAGGGGGCACCTTGAAATCGGGGAGCTGTTTTTT. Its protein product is CASRTNRGHLEIGELFF.

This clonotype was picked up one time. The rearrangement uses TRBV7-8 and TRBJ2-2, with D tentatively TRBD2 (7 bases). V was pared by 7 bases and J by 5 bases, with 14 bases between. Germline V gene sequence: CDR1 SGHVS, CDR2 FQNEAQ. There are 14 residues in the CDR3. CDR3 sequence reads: CASNAGAQTGELFF. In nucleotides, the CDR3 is TGTGCCAGCAACGCGGGGGCCCAAACCGGGGAGCTGTTTTTT.

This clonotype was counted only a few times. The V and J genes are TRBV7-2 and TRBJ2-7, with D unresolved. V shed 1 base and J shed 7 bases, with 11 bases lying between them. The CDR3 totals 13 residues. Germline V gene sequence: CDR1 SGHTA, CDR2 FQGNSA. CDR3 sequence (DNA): TGTGCCAGCAGCTTAGTCTCCGTCGGGGAGCAGTACTTC. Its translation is CASSLVSVGEQYF.

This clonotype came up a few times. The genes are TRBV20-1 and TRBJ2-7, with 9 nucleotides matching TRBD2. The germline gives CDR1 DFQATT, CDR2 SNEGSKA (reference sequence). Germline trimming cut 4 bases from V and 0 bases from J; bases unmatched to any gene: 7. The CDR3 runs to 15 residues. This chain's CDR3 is CSANHLAGVSYEQYF. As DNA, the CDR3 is TGCAGTGCTAACCATTTAGCGGGGGTCTCCTACGAGCAGTACTTC.

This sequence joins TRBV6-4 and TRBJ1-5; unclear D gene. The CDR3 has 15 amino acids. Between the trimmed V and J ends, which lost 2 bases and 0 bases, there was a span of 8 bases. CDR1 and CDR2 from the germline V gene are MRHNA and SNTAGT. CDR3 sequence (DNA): TGTGCCAGCAGTGACGCTACAGATAGCAATCAGCCCCAGCATTTT. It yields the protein CASSDATDSNQPQHF.

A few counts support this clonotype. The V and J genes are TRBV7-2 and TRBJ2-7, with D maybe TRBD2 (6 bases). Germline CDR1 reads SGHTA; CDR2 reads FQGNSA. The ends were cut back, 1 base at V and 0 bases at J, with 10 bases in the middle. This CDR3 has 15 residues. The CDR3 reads CASSLEAGRSYEQYF. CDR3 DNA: TGTGCCAGCAGCTTAGAGGCGGGACGCTCCTACGAGCAGTACTTC.

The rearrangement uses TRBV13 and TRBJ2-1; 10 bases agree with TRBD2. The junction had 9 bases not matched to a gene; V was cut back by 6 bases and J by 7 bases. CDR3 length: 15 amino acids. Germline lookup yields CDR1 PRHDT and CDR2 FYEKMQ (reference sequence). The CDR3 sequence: CASSPVLAGVNEQFF. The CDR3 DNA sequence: TGTGCCAGCAGTCCGGTCCTAGCGGGAGTAAATGAGCAGTTCTTC.

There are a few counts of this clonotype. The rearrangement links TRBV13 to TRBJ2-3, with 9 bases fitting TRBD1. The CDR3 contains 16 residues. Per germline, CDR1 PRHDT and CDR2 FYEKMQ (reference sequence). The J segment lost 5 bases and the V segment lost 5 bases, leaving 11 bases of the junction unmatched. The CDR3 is CASSAPGQGLEDTQYF. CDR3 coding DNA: TGTGCCAGCAGCGCTCCGGGACAGGGATTGGAAGATACGCAGTATTTT.